The entry below gives a single T cell receptor (beta chain) sequence along with its context. This sample stems from a study of blood T cell repertoires in COVID-19. Study summary: Researchers got acute and convalescent COVID-19 samples from the United States, Italy and Spain. The analysed material was cDNA or gDNA that came from T cells, B-cell-depleted T cells, or PBMCs.

The V end lost 3 bases, the J end lost 4 bases, and 10 bases lay between the germline ends. Per germline, CDR1 GTSNPN and CDR2 SVGIG (reference sequence). CDR3 length equals 12 residues. Methods used by the authors: Estimates of nucleated cell counts were drawn from the amplification of reference gene primers. The assay was immunoSEQ multiplex PCR, and TCRdb's table has in-frame clones only and misses some. The DNA gave D and trimming, while V, J and clone size come from that table. This repertoire shows 66,000 or so clones, about 82% found once; its top ten account for around 9.7%. The sequence derives from a human donor in a cohort sampled during active COVID-19. This rearrangement joins TRBV30 to TRBJ2-7; the D is unclear. The sample taken for sequencing was peripheral blood. The CDR3 DNA follows: TGTGCCTGGAGCGACCTGGAGTACGAGCAGTACTTC. Its translation is CAWSDLEYEQYF.